This TCR beta chain was sequenced for a study of cytomegalovirus exposure and HLA in healthy donors. Across the whole study: Genotyping showed roughly 81% of fewer than 500 donors falling in the Caucasian-associated ancestry cluster.

Vbeta (60) and Jbeta (13) primers were used in the PCR. Assay used: immunoSEQ multiplex PCR; TCRdb lists only in-frame clones, some missing. The repertoire consists of about 76,000 clones, with around 81% occurring once and the leading ten covering under 2%. The receptor was derived from a woman aged 30 to 39 in good health and CMV-seronegative. Sequencing used PBMCs.

The CDR3 protein is CASSQGGGSGEQYF. DNA of the CDR3: TGTGCCAGCAGCCAAGGTGGAGGATCGGGGGAGCAGTACTTC. The rearrangement joins TRBV4-2 to TRBJ2-5, with a weak D call TRBD2 (6 bases). Per the germline V gene, CDR1 is LGHNA and CDR2 is YNFKEQ. V shed 1 base and J shed 11 bases, with 17 bases lying between them. The CDR3 totals 14 residues.